One sample yielded the 5 T cell receptor beta chains listed below, sequenced in a study of blood T cells in healthy people across ages. Combining a sample-barcoded 5' primer with a J-beta primer mix, a second PCR ran for about 7 to 12 cycles. TCRdb ran MiXCR on the 5' RACE reads and lists one entry per CDR3 protein. The repertoire holds about 1,800,000 distinct CDR3 sequences, with over 25% as singletons. The specimen sequenced was blood. These receptors came from a woman under 40 in good health.

This clonotype appeared many times. The V and J genes are TRBV7-7 and TRBJ2-3, with D tentatively TRBD1 (5 bases). Germline V gives CDR1 SSHAT, CDR2 FNYEAQ (reference sequence). There are 13 residues in the CDR3. V dropped 5 bases and J dropped 3 bases, with 9 bases sitting between them. CDR3 DNA: TGTGCCAGCAGCACGACAGTAACAGATACGCAGTATTTT. This sequence encodes CASSTTVTDTQYF.

For this clonotype: Its ends do not fully match the called genes, so a read error is possible. The chain recombines TRBV6-6 with TRBJ2-2; D not certain. The CDR3 runs to 13 residues. Germline V CDR1 and CDR2: MNHNY, SVGAGI (reference sequence). The CDR3 DNA reads as TGTGCCAGCAGTTACTCGAAGACCGGGGAGCTGTTTTTT. Protein sequence: CASSYSKTGELFF.

This clonotype was seen many times. The chain is built from TRBV2 and TRBJ2-3; D is uncertain. This CDR3 is built from 13 residues. Deletions cut 4 bases from V and 5 bases from J, with 10 bases between. Germline V gene data show CDR1 as SNHLY and CDR2 as FYNNEI. The chain's CDR3 is CASSVAGEDTQYF. The CDR3 DNA is TGTGCCAGCAGTGTCGCTGGAGAAGATACGCAGTATTTT.

This clonotype was seen a few times. The chain links TRBV7-9 to TRBJ1-5; D is undetermined. CDR3 length equals 10 residues. CDR1 and CDR2 (germline): SEHNR, FQNEAQ (reference sequence). Trimming stripped 2 bases from V and 13 bases from J, with 6 bases between. DNA for the CDR3: TGTGCCAGCAGCTTAAAGGGACAGCATTTT. Amino acids: CASSLKGQHF.

The CDR3 sequence is CASRRPGGNTQYF. The CDR3 DNA reads TGTGCCAGCAGACGACCGGGAGGGAATACGCAGTATTTT. The chain uses TRBV27 and TRBJ2-3; 8 bases are shared with TRBD2. Per the germline V gene, CDR1 is MNHEY and CDR2 is SMNVEV (reference sequence). V was pared by 6 bases and J by 7 bases, with 6 bases of the junction left unmatched. The CDR3 loop spans 13 amino acids.